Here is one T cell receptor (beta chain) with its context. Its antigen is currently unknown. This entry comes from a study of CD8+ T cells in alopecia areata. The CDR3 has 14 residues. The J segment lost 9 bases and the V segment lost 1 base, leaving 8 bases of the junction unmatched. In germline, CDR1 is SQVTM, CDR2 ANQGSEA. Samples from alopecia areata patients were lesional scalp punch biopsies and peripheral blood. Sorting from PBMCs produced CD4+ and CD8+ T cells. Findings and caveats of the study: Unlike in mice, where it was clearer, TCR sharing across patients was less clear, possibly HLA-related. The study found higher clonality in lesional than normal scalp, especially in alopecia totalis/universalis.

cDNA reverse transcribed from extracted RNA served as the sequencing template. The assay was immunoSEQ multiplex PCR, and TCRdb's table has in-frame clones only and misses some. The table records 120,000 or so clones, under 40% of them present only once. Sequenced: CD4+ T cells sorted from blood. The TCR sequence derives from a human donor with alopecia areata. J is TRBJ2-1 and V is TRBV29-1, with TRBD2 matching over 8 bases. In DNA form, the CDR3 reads TGCAGCGTTGAAGCTGGCGGGAGGCGGGGTGAGCAGTTCTTC. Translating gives CSVEAGGRRGEQFF.